This T cell receptor (beta chain) was obtained from a study of blood T cells in healthy people across ages. Trimming cost V 0 bases and J 8 bases, with 14 bases left between them. This CDR3 has 15 residues. Germline CDR1 reads MNHNY; CDR2 reads SVGAGI (reference sequence). A J-beta primer mix and a sample-barcoded 5' primer were used in a second PCR of roughly 6 to 11 cycles. TCRdb analysed the 5' RACE reads with MiXCR anew, one entry per CDR3 protein. The table lists around 1,000,000 distinct CDR3 sequences, 20% to 25% of them singletons. In regard to this clonotype: Its antigen is undetermined.

Notes on the study in general: Older age coincided with a roughly linear decline in TCR beta diversity per million T cells.

Another study also made use of these data, one on T cells of mothers and their children.

The sample comprised blood. The chain employs TRBV6-6 and TRBJ1-3; D remains unclear. The clonotype comes from a girl aged 2 to 9 in good health. CDR3 in amino acids: CASSYSSGRGDTIYF. The CDR3 nucleotides are TGTGCCAGCAGTTACTCGAGTGGCCGAGGAGACACCATATATTTT.